This entry features one T cell receptor (beta chain) sequence. Its target antigen remains unknown. Base qualities are missing; no much larger clone stands one base away. This record comes from a study of blood T cell repertoires in COVID-19 (dated by TCRdb to the early 2020s). About the full investigation: Samples from collaborators originated in the United States, Italy and Spain and spanned both the acute and convalescent phases of COVID-19. The dataset comprised deeply sampled blood TCRbeta repertoires from subjects exposed to, actively infected with, or recovered from COVID-19. The repertoires were made available in a free public database intended to serve as a resource for research on the immune response to SARS-CoV-2. The sample metadata nearly always contained a de-identified subject ID, COVID-19 status, age in years and sex. The material from the prospective study consisted of cDNA or gDNA derived from T cells, B-cell-depleted T cells, or PBMCs. Where available, HLA class I and class II types were taken from metadata supplied by the sample provider and were not determined by assay-based typing. Samples were obtained from the ongoing ImmuneRACE study (first 160 participants) and from 950 to 1,500 subjects provided by 6 global collaborators.

CDR1 and CDR2, per the germline V gene, are SGHRS and YFSETQ. Relative to germline, V is missing 2 bases and J is missing 6 bases, with 14 bases of the junction outside any gene match. Measured from the cysteine to the phenylalanine, the CDR3 is 18 residues long. Just CDR3 DNA is preserved here, 54 bases in frame from base 1. Each collaborating institution followed its own protocols to collect whole blood in K2EDTA tubes. Collaborator samples were shipped for TCRbeta analysis as frozen whole blood, isolated PBMCs, or DNA extracted from either sample type. The immunoSEQ Assay, a bias-controlled multiplex PCR, was used to amplify TCRbeta CDR3 regions from genomic DNA. On the authors' methods: Nucleated cell counts per sample were estimated from amplification of reference gene primers within the assay. Sequence reads were collapsed and filtered to measure the absolute abundance of every unique TCRbeta CDR3 rearrangement. For each sample, productive Simpson clonality was calculated by taking the square root of Simpson's diversity index across productive rearrangements. This is the immuneACCESS table as TCRdb keeps it, with only in-frame sequences that have V and J called. A part of the clones is gone; compared with another copy, unresolved V genes explain less than half, and the rest is unexplained. V and J calls and clone size are those listed in that table; D and trimming were worked out from the DNA. This sample lists more than 85,000 clones; roughly 79% were detected once. Over 35% of the sample goes to the ten largest clones.

General findings and caveats noted by the study authors: How much clinical and demographic metadata was included differed by source and by participant, and the metadata was provided uncurated.

Recombination joined TRBV5-1 with TRBJ2-1; TRBD2 lines up with 10 middle nucleotides. Sequenced input: peripheral blood. This TCR was sampled from an elderly man with acute or convalescent COVID-19. The DNA sequence is TGCGCCAGCAGCTTCCGGCTAATAGCGGGAGGCTCCCCCAATGAGCAGTTCTTC. This is translated as CASSFRLIAGGSPNEQFF. Joined to the reference TRBV5-1 and TRBJ2-1 proteins, this CDR3 gives the full variable domain: KAGVTQTPRYLIKTRGQQVTLSCSPISGHRSVSWYQQTPGQGLQFLFEYFSETQRNKGNFPGRFSGRQFSNSRSEMNVSTLELGDSALYLCASSFRLIAGGSPNEQFFGPGTRLTVL.